The clone carrying this TCR beta chain has a single count. Using immunoSEQ multiplex PCR, the repertoire was profiled, and TCRdb retains in-frame clones only, with some absent. This sample yields around 67,000 clones, of which roughly 81% are seen a single time; less than 45% belongs to the top ten. The data were obtained in a study of blood T cell repertoires in COVID-19. Germline V CDR1 and CDR2: SGHAT, FQNNGV. The CDR3 sequence is 15 residues long. The ends lost 5 bases at V and 5 bases at J; junction bases unmatched: 3. Sequencing was carried out using peripheral blood. The chain employs TRBV11-2 and TRBJ2-1; TRBD2 aligns across 13 bases. The TCR sequence derives from a man in his 70s with acute or convalescent COVID-19. The CDR3 nucleotides are TGTGCCAGCAGCCAAGGACTAGCGGGGGACAATGAGCAGTTCTTC. Its translation: CASSQGLAGDNEQFF.